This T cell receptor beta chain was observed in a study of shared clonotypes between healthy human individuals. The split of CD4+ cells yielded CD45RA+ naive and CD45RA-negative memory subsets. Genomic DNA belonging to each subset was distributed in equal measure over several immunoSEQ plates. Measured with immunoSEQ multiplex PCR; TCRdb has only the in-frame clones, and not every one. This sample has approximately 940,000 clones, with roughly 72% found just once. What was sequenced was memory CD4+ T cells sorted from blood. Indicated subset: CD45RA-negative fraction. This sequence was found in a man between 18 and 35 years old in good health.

CDR3: CASSLQTSGRANEQFF. CDR3 in DNA: TGTGCCAGTAGTCTTCAGACTAGCGGGAGGGCCAATGAGCAGTTCTTC. The chain has TRBV19 and TRBJ2-1, with TRBD2 identical over 14 bases. Trimming cost V 5 bases and J 6 bases; bases outside gene matches: 6. This CDR3 spans 16 amino acids. Germline CDR1 and CDR2: LNHDA and SQIVND (reference sequence).